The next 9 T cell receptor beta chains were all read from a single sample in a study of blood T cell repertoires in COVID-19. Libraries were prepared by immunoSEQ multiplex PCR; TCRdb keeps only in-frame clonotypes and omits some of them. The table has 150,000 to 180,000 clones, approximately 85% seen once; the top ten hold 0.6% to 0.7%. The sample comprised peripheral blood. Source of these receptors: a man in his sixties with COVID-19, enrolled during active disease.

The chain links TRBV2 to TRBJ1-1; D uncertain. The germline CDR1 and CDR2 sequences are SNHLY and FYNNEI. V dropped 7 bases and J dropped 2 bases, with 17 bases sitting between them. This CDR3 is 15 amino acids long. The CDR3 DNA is TGTGCCAGCACTCGAGAGGCCAGCCCTAACACTGAAGCTTTCTTT. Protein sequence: CASTREASPNTEAFF.

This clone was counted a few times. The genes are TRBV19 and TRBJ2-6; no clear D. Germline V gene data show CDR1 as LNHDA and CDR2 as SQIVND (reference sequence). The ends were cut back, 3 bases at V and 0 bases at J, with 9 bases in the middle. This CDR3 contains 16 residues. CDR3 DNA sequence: TGTGCCAGTAGTATGGGTTGGAGCTCTGGGGCCAACGTCCTGACTTTC. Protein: CASSMGWSSGANVLTF.

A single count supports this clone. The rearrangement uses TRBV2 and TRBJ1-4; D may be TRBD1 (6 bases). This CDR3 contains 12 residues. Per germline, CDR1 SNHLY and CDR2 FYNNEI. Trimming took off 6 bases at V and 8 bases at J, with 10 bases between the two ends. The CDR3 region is CASRGADEKLFF. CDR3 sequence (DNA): TGTGCCAGCAGGGGGGCAGACGAAAAACTGTTTTTT.

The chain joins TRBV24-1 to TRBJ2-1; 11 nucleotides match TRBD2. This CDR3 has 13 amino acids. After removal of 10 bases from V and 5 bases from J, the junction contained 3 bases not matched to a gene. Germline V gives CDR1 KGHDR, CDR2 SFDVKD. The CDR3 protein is CATQLAGDNEQFF. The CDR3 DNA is TGTGCCACTCAACTAGCGGGAGACAATGAGCAGTTCTTC.

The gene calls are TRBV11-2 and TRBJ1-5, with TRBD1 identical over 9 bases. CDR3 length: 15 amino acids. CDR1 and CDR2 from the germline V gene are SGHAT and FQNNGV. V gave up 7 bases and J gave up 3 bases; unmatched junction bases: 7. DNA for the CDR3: TGTGCCAGCAAGCAAGGGACAGGGAACAATCAGCCCCAGCATTTT. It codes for CASKQGTGNNQPQHF.

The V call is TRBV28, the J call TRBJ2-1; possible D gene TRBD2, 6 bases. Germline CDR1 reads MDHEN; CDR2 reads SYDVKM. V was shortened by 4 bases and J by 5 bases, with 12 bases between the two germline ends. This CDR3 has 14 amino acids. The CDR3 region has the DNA TGTGCCAGCAGTTCAGGGACTCTAGACAATGAGCAGTTCTTC. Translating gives CASSSGTLDNEQFF.

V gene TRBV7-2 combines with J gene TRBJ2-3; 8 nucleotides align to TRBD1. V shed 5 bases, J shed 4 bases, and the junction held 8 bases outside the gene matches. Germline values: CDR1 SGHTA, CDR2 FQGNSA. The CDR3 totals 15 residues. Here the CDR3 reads CASSPNRGSSDTQYF. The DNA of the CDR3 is TGTGCCAGCAGCCCAAACAGGGGGAGTTCAGATACGCAGTATTTT.

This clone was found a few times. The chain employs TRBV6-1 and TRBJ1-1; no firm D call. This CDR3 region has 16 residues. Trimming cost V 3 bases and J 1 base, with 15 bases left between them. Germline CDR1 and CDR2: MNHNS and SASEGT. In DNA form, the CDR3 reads TGTGCCAGCAGTGATTTCGGGAGCCCCCGGAACACTGAAGCTTTCTTT. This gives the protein CASSDFGSPRNTEAFF.

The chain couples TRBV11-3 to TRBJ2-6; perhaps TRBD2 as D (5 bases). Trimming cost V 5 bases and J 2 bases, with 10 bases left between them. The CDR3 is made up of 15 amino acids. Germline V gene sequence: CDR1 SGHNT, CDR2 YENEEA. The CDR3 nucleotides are TGTGCCAGCAGCCCAAGGACTCCTGGGGCCAACGTCCTGACTTTC. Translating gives CASSPRTPGANVLTF.